The clone carrying this T cell receptor (beta chain) was seen just once. These data are taken from a study of T-cell memory formation after mild COVID-19. Losses at the gene ends were 1 base for V and 3 bases for J; bases not matched to a gene: 5. CDR1 and CDR2 from the germline V gene are LGHNA and YSLEER. The CDR3 totals 15 residues. TCRdb recomputed calls from the 5' RACE reads with MiXCR, one row per CDR3 protein. This table holds around 340,000 distinct CDR3 sequences, roughly 21% found once. Sequenced sample: PBMCs or a T cell subset sorted from them (not recorded which). The TCR comes from an adult woman who had mild COVID-19 (a few samples of this study predate the infection). Cell type and time point are not known. The chain couples TRBV4-3 to TRBJ1-2; 7 nucleotides line up with TRBD1. The chain's CDR3 is CASSQGGTDYYGYTF. In DNA, the CDR3 is TGCGCCAGCAGCCAAGGCGGGACAGACTACTATGGCTACACCTTC.